The 5 T cell receptor beta chains presented below share a single source sample, sequenced in a study of T-cell reconstitution after alpha-beta-depleted transplantation in children. It was with unique molecular identifiers that the TCRbeta library was prepared. TCRdb recomputed calls from the PCR reads with MiXCR, one row per CDR3 protein. The data show almost 250,000 distinct CDR3 sequences, about 26% seen once. This specimen was PBMCs, taken before TCRalphabeta/CD19-depleted stem cell transplant. The receptors come from a girl aged 2-10 years with Fanconi anemia, due to receive a stem cell transplant.

A few counts support this clonotype. The V and J genes are TRBV7-8 and TRBJ1-5, with D unclear. Germline loops: CDR1 SGHVS, CDR2 FQNEAQ. The CDR3 consists of 19 residues. V was trimmed by 5 bases and J by 2 bases, leaving 25 bases between them. The CDR3 coding sequence is TGTGCCAGCAGCCATCAACTTGCCACAGCCCTAAATGGCAATCAGCCCCAGCATTTT. Encoded protein: CASSHQLATALNGNQPQHF.

This clonotype was recorded at least ten times. The chain has TRBV7-9 and TRBJ1-2; 7 nucleotides line up with TRBD1. CDR1 is SEHNR, CDR2 FQNEAQ, per germline (reference sequence). J lost 8 bases, V lost 4 bases, and 7 bases had no gene match. CDR3 length: 13 amino acids. The CDR3 is CASSSRGQGGYTF. CDR3 DNA sequence: TGTGCCAGCAGCTCAAGGGGGCAAGGAGGCTACACCTTC.

CDR3 residues: CSARGPGTGFYEQYF. Written as DNA, the CDR3 is TGCAGTGCTAGAGGTCCCGGGACAGGGTTCTACGAGCAGTACTTC. This chain joins TRBV20-1 and TRBJ2-7, with 9 bases matching TRBD1. Germline trimming cut 1 base from V and 3 bases from J; bases unmatched to any gene: 7. This CDR3 region has 15 residues. Germline V CDR1 and CDR2: DFQATT, SNEGSKA (reference sequence).

This clonotype showed up just a few times. The chain carries TRBV5-1 and TRBJ2-7; TRBD1 is a possible D gene (6 bases). Germline CDR1 is SGHRS and CDR2 is YFSETQ. CDR3 length: 15 residues. V lost 3 bases to trimming and J lost 0 bases, with 13 bases between them. The CDR3 DNA reads as TGCGCCAGCAGCTCTCACAGGGTCGGCTCCTACGAGCAGTACTTC. Its translation is CASSSHRVGSYEQYF. The variable domain in full, completed from reference TRBV5-1 and TRBJ2-7, reads KAGVTQTPRYLIKTRGQQVTLSCSPISGHRSVSWYQQTPGQGLQFLFEYFSETQRNKGNFPGRFSGRQFSNSRSEMNVSTLELGDSALYLCASSSHRVGSYEQYFGPGTRLTVT.

This clonotype was detected only a few times. The chain links TRBV20-1 to TRBJ1-2, with 7 bases that match TRBD1. This CDR3 is 12 amino acids long. Per the germline V gene, CDR1 is DFQATT and CDR2 is SNEGSKA (reference sequence). Trimming cost V 3 bases and J 5 bases; bases outside gene matches: 3. CDR3 protein: CSARVRGYGYTF. As DNA, the CDR3 is TGCAGTGCTAGGGTCAGGGGGTATGGCTACACCTTC.